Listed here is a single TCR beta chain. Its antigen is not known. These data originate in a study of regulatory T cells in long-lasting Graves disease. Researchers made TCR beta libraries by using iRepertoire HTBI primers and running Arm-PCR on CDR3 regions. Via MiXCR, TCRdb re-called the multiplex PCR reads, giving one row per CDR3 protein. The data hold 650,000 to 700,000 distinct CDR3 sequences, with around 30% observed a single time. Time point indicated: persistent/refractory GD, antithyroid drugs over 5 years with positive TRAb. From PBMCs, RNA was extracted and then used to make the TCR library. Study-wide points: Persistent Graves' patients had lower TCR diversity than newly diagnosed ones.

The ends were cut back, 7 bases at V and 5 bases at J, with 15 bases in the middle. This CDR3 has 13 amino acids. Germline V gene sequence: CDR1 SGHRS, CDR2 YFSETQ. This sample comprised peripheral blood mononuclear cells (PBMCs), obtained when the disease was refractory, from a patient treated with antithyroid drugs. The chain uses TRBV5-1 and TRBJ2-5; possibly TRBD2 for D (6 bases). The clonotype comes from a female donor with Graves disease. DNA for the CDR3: TGCGCCAGCGGAGGGGTCCGGGGGGAGACCCAGTACTTC. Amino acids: CASGGVRGETQYF. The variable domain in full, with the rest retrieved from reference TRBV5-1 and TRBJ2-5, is KAGVTQTPRYLIKTRGQQVTLSCSPISGHRSVSWYQQTPGQGLQFLFEYFSETQRNKGNFPGRFSGRQFSNSRSEMNVSTLELGDSALYLCASGGVRGETQYFGPGTRLLVL.